What follows are 31 T cell receptor beta chains derived from one specimen sequenced in a study of patients and donors after allogeneic stem cell transplantation. Each CDR3 protein gets one entry after TCRdb re-called the RT-PCR reads with MiXCR. Of about 410,000 distinct CDR3 sequences listed, 16% were seen once; the top ten hold less than 8%. The sample comprised blood, either unsorted or a sorted T cell fraction (not recorded which). The receptor source for this set is a human donor who was either an allogeneic HSCT recipient or a stem cell or donor lymphocyte infusion donor (not recorded which). It is not recorded whose cells these are; they may come from a transplant donor.

Only a few counts were recorded for this clonotype. The chain recombines TRBV29-1 with TRBJ2-1; 8 bases align to TRBD2. There are 15 residues in the CDR3. Trimming at V came to 3 bases and at J to 5 bases, leaving 9 bases not matched to a gene. CDR1 and CDR2 from the germline V gene are SQVTM and ANQGSEA. The CDR3 nucleotides are TGCAGCGTTGACCTAGGCGGGAGGAGCGACAATGAGCAGTTCTTC. It encodes CSVDLGGRSDNEQFF.

The rearrangement joins TRBV5-1 to TRBJ2-7, with a tentative D call TRBD2 (6 bases). Per the germline V gene, CDR1 is SGHRS and CDR2 is YFSETQ. This CDR3 has 15 amino acids. Trimming removed 0 bases at V and 2 bases at J, with 12 bases between. CDR3 nucleotide sequence: TGCGCCAGCAGCTTGGCGGGGGAGCTGGCCTACGAGCAGTACTTC. This sequence encodes CASSLAGELAYEQYF.

There are a few counts of this clonotype. J is TRBJ2-3 and V is TRBV2, with TRBD2 matching over 11 bases. The CDR3 length is 18 residues. V trimming: 5 bases; J trimming: 2 bases; junction bases outside the gene matches: 12. The germline gives CDR1 SNHLY, CDR2 FYNNEI. Here the CDR3 reads CASSKLGTSGKYTDTQYF. The CDR3 DNA follows: TGTGCCAGCAGTAAACTCGGGACTAGCGGTAAATACACAGATACGCAGTATTTT.

There are many counts of this clonotype. CDR3 protein: CASRRTVLGNQPQHF. The DNA for the CDR3 is TGTGCCAGCAGACGGACGGTTTTGGGGAATCAGCCCCAGCATTTT. This rearrangement joins TRBV5-5 to TRBJ1-5; unclear D gene. V was clipped by 5 bases and J by 4 bases, with 16 bases between them. This CDR3 comprises 15 residues. Germline loops: CDR1 SGHKS, CDR2 YYEKEE (reference sequence).

This clonotype was seen a handful of times. This chain uses TRBV3-1 with TRBJ1-2; no definite D call. The CDR3 contains 13 residues. Trimming removed 2 bases at V and 7 bases at J, with 11 bases between. The germline CDR1 and CDR2 sequences are LGHDT and YNNKEL (reference sequence). Here the CDR3 DNA reads TGTGCCAGCAGCCAAAGTCGGTCAGGTGGCTACACCTTC. It encodes CASSQSRSGGYTF.

This clonotype appeared a few times. The rearrangement links TRBV7-8 to TRBJ1-6; 7 nucleotides agree with TRBD1. The CDR3 spans 15 residues. Germline loops: CDR1 SGHVS, CDR2 FQNEAQ. With 8 bases clipped from V and 10 bases from J, the junction kept 14 bases outside the gene matches. The DNA of the CDR3 is TGTGCCAGCCTCCCCTACAGGGGCAGAAGATCACCCCTCCACTTT. Its protein product is CASLPYRGRRSPLHF.

The V call is TRBV30, the J call TRBJ2-3, with D possibly TRBD1 on 5 matching bases. Germline lookup yields CDR1 GTSNPN and CDR2 SVGIG (reference sequence). Between the trimmed V and J ends, which lost 5 bases and 2 bases, there was a span of 20 bases. CDR3 length: 16 amino acids. The CDR3 sequence: CAWSKALTTATDTQYF. The CDR3 DNA sequence: TGTGCCTGGTCCAAGGCTCTTACGACAGCCACAGATACGCAGTATTTT.

This clonotype came up a few times. The chain couples TRBV20-1 to TRBJ2-2; TRBD2 agrees at 9 bases. V lost 0 bases to trimming and J lost 6 bases; unmatched junction nucleotides: 5. The CDR3 extends over 15 amino acids. Germline CDR1 reads DFQATT; CDR2 reads SNEGSKA (reference sequence). The CDR3 loop is CSARDGTSKAGELFF. The DNA of the CDR3 is TGCAGTGCTAGAGACGGGACTAGCAAGGCCGGGGAGCTGTTTTTT.

Only a few counts were recorded for this clonotype. J is TRBJ2-7 and V is TRBV29-1; D is possibly TRBD2 (6 bases). V shed 1 base and J shed 5 bases, with 9 bases lying between them. Germline loops: CDR1 SQVTM, CDR2 ANQGSEA. The CDR3 has 12 amino acids. The CDR3 reads CSVEVGGDEQYF. As DNA, the CDR3 is TGCAGCGTTGAAGTTGGAGGGGACGAGCAGTACTTC.

The sample holds a few counts of this clonotype. The V call is TRBV10-3, the J call TRBJ2-4, with TRBD2 as a possible D gene (5 bases). This CDR3 has 13 amino acids. Deletions cut 6 bases from V and 7 bases from J, with 13 bases between. Germline V gene sequence: CDR1 ENHRY, CDR2 SYGVKD. This chain's CDR3 is CAISSKEVNIQYF. The DNA of the CDR3 is TGTGCCATCAGCTCCAAGGAGGTGAACATTCAGTACTTC.

This sequence joins TRBV7-8 and TRBJ2-7; D is possibly TRBD1 (6 bases). Per germline, CDR1 SGHVS and CDR2 FQNEAQ. This CDR3 has 16 amino acids. V shed 5 bases and J shed 6 bases, with 23 bases lying between them. The CDR3 bases are TGTGCCAGCAGCGCCTCCGGGACAAGGAGAACGGGCGAGCAGTACTTC. Protein sequence: CASSASGTRRTGEQYF.

This clonotype was recorded many times. The CDR3 reads CASSPNRARSTDTQYF. The CDR3 DNA reads as TGTGCCAGCAGTCCCAACAGGGCAAGGAGCACAGATACGCAGTATTTT. The genes are TRBV12-3 or TRBV12-4 and TRBJ2-3; D may be TRBD1 (6 bases). The CDR3 runs 16 residues. The ends were cut back, 5 bases at V and 0 bases at J, with 15 bases in the middle.

CDR3 sequence: CASTERVRGTEAFF. In DNA form, the CDR3 reads TGTGCCAGCACCGAGAGGGTCCGTGGCACTGAAGCTTTCTTT. The V and J genes are TRBV12-3 or TRBV12-4 and TRBJ1-1; D is unclear. The CDR3 has 14 amino acids. V was pared by 7 bases and J by 4 bases, with 16 bases between.

This clonotype appeared a few times. This sequence joins TRBV6-5 and TRBJ1-1; 7 positions match TRBD1. Germline V gene lookup returns CDR1 MNHEY and CDR2 SVGAGI. Losses at the gene ends were 0 bases for V and 5 bases for J; bases not matched to a gene: 6. The CDR3 covers 15 residues. In nucleotides, the CDR3 is TGTGCCAGCAGTTACTCGGGCAGGGGGGAAACTGAAGCTTTCTTT. It yields the protein CASSYSGRGETEAFF.

This clonotype was detected a few times. The V call is TRBV27, the J call TRBJ1-1; a weak D match, TRBD1 (5 bases). V lost 3 bases to trimming and J lost 4 bases, with 18 bases between them. In germline, CDR1 is MNHEY, CDR2 SMNVEV (reference sequence). The CDR3 contains 16 residues. CDR3 sequence: CASSFQTLKGSTEAFF. The CDR3 nucleotides are TGTGCCAGCAGTTTTCAAACCCTTAAGGGGTCCACTGAAGCTTTCTTT.

The V and J genes are TRBV30 and TRBJ2-3, with D tentatively TRBD1 or TRBD2 (5 bases each). This CDR3 has 12 residues. Per germline, CDR1 GTSNPN and CDR2 SVGIG (reference sequence). Trimming removed 8 bases at V and 5 bases at J, with 14 bases between. The CDR3 loop is CAGNSGQDTQYF. CDR3 DNA sequence: TGTGCCGGAAATTCGGGGCAAGATACGCAGTATTTT.

The sample holds many counts of this clonotype. This chain connects TRBV12-3 or TRBV12-4 to TRBJ1-1; 7 positions agree with TRBD1. V was pared by 6 bases and J by 10 bases, with 8 bases of the junction left unmatched. This CDR3 contains 12 residues. In DNA, the CDR3 is TGTGCCAGCAGCCTTGACCCAGGGGGAGCTTTCTTT. It encodes CASSLDPGGAFF.

This chain links TRBV20-1 with TRBJ2-7, with a weak D call TRBD2 (6 bases). Germline assignment: CDR1 DFQATT and CDR2 SNEGSKA (reference sequence). Trimming stripped 3 bases from V and 0 bases from J, with 9 bases between. This CDR3 spans 13 amino acids. The CDR3 protein is CSARGGLSYEQYF. The CDR3 DNA sequence: TGCAGTGCTAGGGGGGGACTCTCCTACGAGCAGTACTTC.

The rearrangement uses TRBV18 and TRBJ2-3; 7 nucleotides match TRBD1. From germline, CDR1 is KGHSH and CDR2 LQKENI. Trimming at V came to 0 bases and at J to 2 bases, leaving 8 bases not matched to a gene. The CDR3 loop spans 17 amino acids. The CDR3 DNA reads TGTGCCAGCTCACCACCGGGTGACAGGGTATACACAGATACGCAGTATTTT. Amino acid sequence: CASSPPGDRVYTDTQYF.

The table lists this clonotype with many counts. This sequence joins TRBV12-3 or TRBV12-4 and TRBJ2-1; 8 positions match TRBD2. The CDR3 totals 14 residues. The J segment lost 8 bases and the V segment lost 5 bases, leaving 8 bases of the junction unmatched. The CDR3 region has the DNA TGTGCCAGCAGTCCCGAGACGGGGGGGGATGAGCAGTTCTTC. This sequence encodes CASSPETGGDEQFF.

This chain joins TRBV12-3 or TRBV12-4 and TRBJ2-3; TRBD2 matches at 9 bases. The CDR3 loop spans 14 amino acids. V lost 7 bases, J lost 3 bases, and 5 bases stayed unmatched. In nucleotides, the CDR3 is TGTGCCAGCAACATAGCGGGGGAGACAGATACGCAGTATTTT. As protein: CASNIAGETDTQYF.

This clonotype came up a few times. The chain carries TRBV11-3 and TRBJ2-7; 9 bases line up with TRBD1. The length of the CDR3 is 15 residues. Trimming at V came to 5 bases and at J to 2 bases, leaving 7 bases not matched to a gene. Per germline, CDR1 SGHNT and CDR2 YENEEA. DNA of the CDR3: TGTGCCAGCAGCACCTTAAGACAGGGGGCCTACGAGCAGTACTTC. It is translated as CASSTLRQGAYEQYF. Full variable domain (rest looked up from reference TRBV11-3 and TRBJ2-7): EAGVVQSPRYKIIEKKQPVAFWCNPISGHNTLYWYLQNLGQGPELLIRYENEEAVDDSQLPKDRFSAERLKGVDSTLKIQPAELGDSAVYLCASSTLRQGAYEQYFGPGTRLTVT.

This chain joins TRBV24-1 and TRBJ2-3; D not resolved. The CDR3 covers 15 residues. Deletions cut 1 base from V and 2 bases from J, with 9 bases between. Germline CDR1 reads KGHDR; CDR2 reads SFDVKD. The CDR3 region is CATSDLGTATDTQYF. The CDR3 DNA reads as TGTGCCACCAGTGATTTAGGCACCGCCACAGATACGCAGTATTTT.

CDR3 coding DNA: TGTGCCAGCAGCGTAGCGGGACCTTCCATCGCGGGGGGAGAGCAGTTCTTC. This gives the protein CASSVAGPSIAGGEQFF. The chain employs TRBV9 and TRBJ2-1, with 8 positions matching TRBD2. Losses at the gene ends were 0 bases for V and 10 bases for J; bases not matched to a gene: 15. Germline assignment: CDR1 SGDLS and CDR2 YYNGEE. CDR3 size: 17 residues.

The CDR3 DNA reads TGTGCTAGTGGTAGTGACAGGGGCAATGAGCAGTTCTTC. As protein: CASGSDRGNEQFF. The J gene is TRBJ2-1, the V gene TRBV12-5, with 8 bases aligning to TRBD1. V lost 5 bases to trimming and J lost 6 bases; unmatched junction nucleotides: 3. This CDR3 has 13 residues. Germline assignment: CDR1 LGHNT and CDR2 FRNRAP. Complete variable domain (other parts from reference TRBV12-5 and TRBJ2-1): DARVTQTPRHKVTEMGQEVTMRCQPILGHNTVFWYRQTMMQGLELLAYFRNRAPLDDSGMPKDRFSAEMPDATLATLKIQPSEPRDSAVYFCASGSDRGNEQFFGPGTRLTVL.

The V gene is TRBV27, the J gene TRBJ1-1, with 7 nucleotides matching TRBD1. This CDR3 region has 13 residues. V trimming: 10 bases; J trimming: 3 bases; junction bases outside the gene matches: 8. Germline lookup yields CDR1 MNHEY and CDR2 SMNVEV (reference sequence). The CDR3 DNA sequence: TGTGCCAACCTTCCCGACAGGGACACTGAAGCTTTCTTT. It translates to CANLPDRDTEAFF.

This chain joins TRBV6-1 and TRBJ1-2; a possible D gene is TRBD1 (5 bases). The V gene's germline CDR1 is MNHNS and CDR2 SASEGT. V lost 5 bases, J lost 2 bases, and 12 bases lay in between. The CDR3 consists of 14 residues. CDR3 in DNA: TGTGCCAGCAGTAGGGACGGTGGAAACTATGGCTACACCTTC. Its protein is CASSRDGGNYGYTF.

The chain has TRBV6-2 or TRBV6-3 and TRBJ1-1; D not resolved. Germline CDR1 and CDR2: MNHEY and SVGEGT. The V end was cut by 5 bases, the J end by 1 base, with 14 bases between. CDR3 length equals 15 residues. The CDR3 nucleotides are TGTGCCAGCAGTGTCTCCGGTAAGGCGAACACTGAAGCTTTCTTT. Translation gives CASSVSGKANTEAFF.

This clonotype occurred a few times. The CDR3 sequence is CASRDWLRGAFF. CDR3 sequence (DNA): TGTGCCAGCAGGGACTGGCTCCGAGGAGCTTTCTTT. The chain links TRBV2 to TRBJ1-1; D gene unclear. The germline V gene encodes CDR1 SNHLY and CDR2 FYNNEI. The CDR3 extends over 12 amino acids. V was cut by 6 bases and J by 10 bases, with 15 bases left in between.

This clonotype has a count of ten or more. The chain couples TRBV5-1 to TRBJ1-2; no reliable D call. Trimming shortened V by 4 bases and J by 3 bases, and 19 bases separated the two germline ends. Germline CDR1 reads SGHRS; CDR2 reads YFSETQ. This CDR3 is built from 16 residues. The CDR3 region has the DNA TGCGCCAGCAGCGAAGGATCCCCCCCGGACCACTATGGCTACACCTTC. It translates to CASSEGSPPDHYGYTF.

The chain joins TRBV11-2 to TRBJ1-1; no clear D. From germline, CDR1 is SGHAT and CDR2 FQNNGV. This CDR3 is built from 15 residues. V lost 0 bases and J 1 base, leaving 9 bases between the germline ends. The DNA for the CDR3 is TGTGCCAGCAGCTTAGATAGGGCGAGGAACACTGAAGCTTTCTTT. It translates to CASSLDRARNTEAFF.